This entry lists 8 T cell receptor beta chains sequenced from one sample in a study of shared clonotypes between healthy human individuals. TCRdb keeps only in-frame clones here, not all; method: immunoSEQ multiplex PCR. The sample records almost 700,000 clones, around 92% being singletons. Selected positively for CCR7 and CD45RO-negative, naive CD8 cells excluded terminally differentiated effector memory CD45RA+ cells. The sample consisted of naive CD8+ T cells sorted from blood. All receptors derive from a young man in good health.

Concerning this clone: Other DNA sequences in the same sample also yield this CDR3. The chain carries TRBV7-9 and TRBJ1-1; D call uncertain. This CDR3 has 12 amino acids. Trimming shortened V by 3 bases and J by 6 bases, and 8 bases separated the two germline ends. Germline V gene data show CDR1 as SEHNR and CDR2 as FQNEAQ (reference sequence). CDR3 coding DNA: TGTGCCAGCAGCTTTCTTTCCCCTGAAGCTTTCTTT. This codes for CASSFLSPEAFF.

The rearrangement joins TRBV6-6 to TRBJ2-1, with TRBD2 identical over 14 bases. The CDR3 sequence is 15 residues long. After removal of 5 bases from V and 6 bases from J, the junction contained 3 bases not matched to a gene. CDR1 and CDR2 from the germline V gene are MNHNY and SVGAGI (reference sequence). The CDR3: CASSKGTSGSNEQFF. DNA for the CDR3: TGTGCCAGCAGTAAAGGGACTAGCGGGAGCAATGAGCAGTTCTTC.

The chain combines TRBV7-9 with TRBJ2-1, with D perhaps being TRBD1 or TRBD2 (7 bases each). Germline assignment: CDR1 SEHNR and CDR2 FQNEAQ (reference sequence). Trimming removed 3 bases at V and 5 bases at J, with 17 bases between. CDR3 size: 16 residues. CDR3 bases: TGTGCCAGCAGCTTTCAGGGGGAGGGCTATAACAATGAGCAGTTCTTC. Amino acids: CASSFQGEGYNNEQFF.

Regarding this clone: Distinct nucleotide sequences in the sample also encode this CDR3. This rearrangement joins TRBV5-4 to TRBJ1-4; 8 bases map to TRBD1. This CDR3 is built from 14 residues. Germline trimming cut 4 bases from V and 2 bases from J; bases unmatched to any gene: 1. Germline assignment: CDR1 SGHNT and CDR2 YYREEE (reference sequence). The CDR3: CASSGTGTNEKLFF. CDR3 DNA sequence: TGTGCCAGCAGCGGGACAGGCACTAATGAAAAACTGTTTTTT.

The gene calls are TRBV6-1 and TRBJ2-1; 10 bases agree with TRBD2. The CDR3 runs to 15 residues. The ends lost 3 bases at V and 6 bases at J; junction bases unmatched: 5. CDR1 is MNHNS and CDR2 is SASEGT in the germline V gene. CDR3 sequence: CASSDPGLASNEQFF. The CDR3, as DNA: TGTGCCAGCAGTGACCCGGGACTAGCGTCCAATGAGCAGTTCTTC.

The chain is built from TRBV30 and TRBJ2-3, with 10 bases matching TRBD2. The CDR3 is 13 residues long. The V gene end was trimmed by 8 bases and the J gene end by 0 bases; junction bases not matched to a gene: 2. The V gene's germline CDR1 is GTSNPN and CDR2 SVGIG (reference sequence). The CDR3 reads CAGLAESTDTQYF. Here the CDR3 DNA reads TGTGCCGGACTAGCGGAAAGCACAGATACGCAGTATTTT.

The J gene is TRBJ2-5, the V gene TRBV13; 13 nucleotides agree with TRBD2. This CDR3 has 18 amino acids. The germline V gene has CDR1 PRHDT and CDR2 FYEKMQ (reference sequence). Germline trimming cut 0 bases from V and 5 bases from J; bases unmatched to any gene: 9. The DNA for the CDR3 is TGTGCCAGCAGCTTAGGCCTGTGGACTAGCGGGAGTCGCGAGACCCAGTACTTC. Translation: CASSLGLWTSGSRETQYF.

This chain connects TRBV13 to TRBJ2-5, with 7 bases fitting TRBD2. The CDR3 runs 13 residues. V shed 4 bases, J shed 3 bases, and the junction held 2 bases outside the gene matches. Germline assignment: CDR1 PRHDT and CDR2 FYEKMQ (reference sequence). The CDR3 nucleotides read TGTGCCAGCAGCTCTAGCGGTAAAGAGACCCAGTACTTC. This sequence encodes CASSSSGKETQYF.